This T cell receptor (beta chain) was sequenced for a study of PD-1 blockade in classical Hodgkin lymphoma. For the study at large: Administration of nivolumab to patients was at 3 mg/kg intravenously every 2 weeks.

Produced via immunoSEQ multiplex PCR; TCRdb's table is partial and in-frame only. The table records roughly 25,000 clones, 60% to 80% of them present only once. As regards this clone: Its antigen is undetermined.

Following autologous stem cell transplantation, relapse occurred in every patient, and exposure to brentuximab vedotin varied. Best response was recorded as complete response, partial response or progressive disease. Trimming removed 0 bases at V and 0 bases at J, with 12 bases between. The CDR3 spans 16 residues. The germline gives CDR1 SGHDT, CDR2 YYEEEE. Overall study findings and caveats: Relapsed/refractory patients reportedly had the lowest baseline TCR diversity, below newly diagnosed patients, who were below healthy donors. Sources of repertoire differences remain undefined, possibly disease activity or prior therapy.

Sequenced here: peripheral blood mononuclear cells (PBMCs), sampled at baseline. The TCR was taken from a human donor with classical Hodgkin lymphoma. This chain connects TRBV5-6 to TRBJ2-5, with a possible D match to TRBD1 (5 bases). CDR3 nucleotide sequence: TGTGCCAGCAGCTTGGGAACAGGCTTCTACCAAGAGACCCAGTACTTC. Its translation is CASSLGTGFYQETQYF.